This TCR beta chain comes out of a study of blood T cell repertoires in COVID-19. Study background: Acute and convalescent COVID-19 specimens originated in the United States, Italy and Spain. T cells, B-cell-depleted T cells, or PBMCs provided the cDNA or gDNA that served as material.

Trimming removed 6 bases from V and 1 base from J, with 12 bases in between. CDR3 length: 14 residues. Per the germline V gene, CDR1 is MDHEN and CDR2 is SYDVKM. Per the original methods: Researchers report that nucleated cell counts were estimated from reference gene primer amplification. Libraries were prepared by immunoSEQ multiplex PCR; TCRdb keeps only in-frame clonotypes and omits some of them. V, J and clone size reflect that table, while D and trimming were determined from the DNA. The repertoire holds over 300,000 clones, with about 90% as singletons. This clone was observed a handful of times.

The chain uses TRBV28 and TRBJ1-1, with a weak D call TRBD1 (5 bases). The clonotype originates from a man aged 40-55 years with acute or convalescent COVID-19. Source material: peripheral blood. CDR3 nucleotides: TGTGCCAGCAGCCTTACAGGTACGAACACTGAAGCTTTCTTT. Translation gives CASSLTGTNTEAFF.